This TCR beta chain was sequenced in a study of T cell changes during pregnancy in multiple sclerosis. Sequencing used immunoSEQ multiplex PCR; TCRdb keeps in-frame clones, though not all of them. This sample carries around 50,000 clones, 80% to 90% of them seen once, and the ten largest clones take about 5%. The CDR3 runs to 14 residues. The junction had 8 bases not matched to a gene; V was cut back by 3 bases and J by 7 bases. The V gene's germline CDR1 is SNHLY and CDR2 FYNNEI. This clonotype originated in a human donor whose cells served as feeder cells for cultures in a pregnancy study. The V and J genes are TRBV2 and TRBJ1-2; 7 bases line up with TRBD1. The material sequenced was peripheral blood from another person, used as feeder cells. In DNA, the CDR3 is TGTGCCAGCAGTGAGAACAGGGGATTTGTTGGCTACACCTTC. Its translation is CASSENRGFVGYTF.